Listed below are T cell receptor beta chains from one sample, sequenced in a study of T cells of healthy individuals. TCRdb reprocessed the 5' RACE reads with MiXCR, giving one entry per CDR3 protein. The table lists approximately 52,000 distinct CDR3 sequences, roughly 15% of them singletons. Receptors originate from a human donor in good health. CDR3s include the opening cysteine and the closing phenylalanine or tryptophan. D genes are given only for firm matches. A clone size is listed for some rows: how often the clone was seen (once, few, many), or a class if it is expanded.

V: TRBV2; J: TRBJ2-1; size: few; D: .; CDR3: CASRIRPSTYNEQFF; DNA: TGTGCCAGCAGGATAAGACCGTCGACCTACAATGAGCAGTTCTTC
V: TRBV7-2; J: TRBJ2-7; size: many; D: TRBD2; CDR3: CASSSLAEPTYEQYF; DNA: TGTGCCAGCAGCTCCCTAGCGGAACCAACCTACGAGCAGTACTTC
V: TRBV6-5; J: TRBJ2-7; size: many; D: .; CDR3: CASSSIYEQYF; DNA: TGTGCCAGCAGTTCAATCTACGAGCAGTACTTC
V: TRBV9; J: TRBJ2-7; size: many; D: TRBD1; CDR3: CASSVGTGNIYEQYF; DNA: TGTGCCAGCAGCGTAGGGACAGGGAATATCTACGAGCAGTACTTC
V: TRBV4-1; J: TRBJ2-3; size: few; D: TRBD2; CDR3: CASSQGGGKTDTQYF; DNA: TGCGCCAGCAGCCAAGGCGGGGGGAAAACAGATACGCAGTATTTT
V: TRBV7-2; J: TRBJ2-5; size: few; D: .; CDR3: CASSQGLQETQYF; DNA: TGTGCCAGCAGCCAGGGACTGCAAGAGACCCAGTACTTC
V: TRBV20-1; J: TRBJ2-5; size: few; D: TRBD1; CDR3: CSAPSGQGRETQYF; DNA: TGCAGTGCTCCCTCGGGACAGGGGAGGGAGACCCAGTACTTC
V: TRBV7-7; J: TRBJ2-7; size: few; D: .; CDR3: CASSLRGGSAEQYF; DNA: TGTGCCAGCAGCTTAAGGGGAGGTTCTGCCGAGCAGTACTTC
V: TRBV5-1; J: TRBJ2-7; size: .; D: .; CDR3: CASSLAGPSYEQYF; DNA: TGCGCCAGCAGCTTGGCAGGCCCGTCCTACGAGCAGTACTTC
V: TRBV25-1; J: TRBJ2-7; size: many; D: .; CDR3: CASSDYSKGATYEQYF; DNA: TGTGCCAGCAGTGACTACAGTAAAGGGGCCACCTACGAGCAGTACTTC
V: TRBV20-1; J: TRBJ2-3; size: many; D: .; CDR3: CSARDRLYTDTQYF; DNA: TGCAGTGCTAGAGACCGACTCTACACAGATACGCAGTATTTT
V: TRBV19; J: TRBJ1-5; size: .; D: .; CDR3: CASKGQFNQPQHF; DNA: TGTGCCAGTAAAGGACAGTTCAATCAGCCCCAGCATTTT
V: TRBV5-1; J: TRBJ2-5; size: many; D: TRBD1; CDR3: CASRDPGGETQYF; DNA: TGCGCCAGCAGGGACCCAGGGGGAGAGACCCAGTACTTC
V: TRBV4-2; J: TRBJ2-3; size: .; D: .; CDR3: CASSQEGQNTDTQYF; DNA: TGTGCCAGCAGCCAAGAAGGACAGAACACAGATACGCAGTATTTT
V: TRBV25-1; J: TRBJ1-6; size: few; D: .; CDR3: CASSDSKGGYSPLHF; DNA: TGTGCCAGCAGTGACTCCAAGGGGGGGTATTCACCCCTCCACTTT
V: TRBV28; J: TRBJ1-1; size: .; D: .; CDR3: CASSYAGATEAFF; DNA: TGTGCCAGCAGTTACGCTGGGGCCACTGAAGCTTTCTTT
V: TRBV20-1; J: TRBJ2-5; size: .; D: TRBD2; CDR3: CSALGTSGVQETQYF; DNA: TGCAGTGCCCTTGGCACTAGCGGGGTCCAAGAGACCCAGTACTTC